One sample yielded the 13 T cell receptor beta chains listed below, sequenced in a study of early T cells in non-severe SARS-CoV-2 infection. TCRdb analysed the 5' RACE reads with MiXCR anew, one entry per CDR3 protein. The sample has roughly 99,000 distinct CDR3 sequences, around 10% seen once. The sequenced sample consisted of whole blood. Every receptor here comes from an adult who was a healthcare worker with PCR-confirmed SARS-CoV-2 infection or an uninfected control (not recorded which).

There are a few counts of this clonotype. V and J are TRBV11-2 and TRBJ2-4, with D tentatively TRBD1 or TRBD2 (5 bases each). Trimming took off 5 bases at V and 8 bases at J, with 13 bases between the two ends. Germline values: CDR1 SGHAT, CDR2 FQNNGV. There are 13 residues in the CDR3. In DNA, the CDR3 is TGTGCCAGCAGCCCAGGGATCGGGGACATTCAGTACTTC. It specifies CASSPGIGDIQYF.

This clonotype showed up just a few times. The CDR3, as DNA: TGTGCCAGCAGCCTAGGGACTAGCGGGAGATTGGAGTTCTTC. Protein product: CASSLGTSGRLEFF. The J gene is TRBJ2-1, the V gene TRBV7-2, with 14 nucleotides matching TRBD2. The V gene's germline CDR1 is SGHTA and CDR2 FQGNSA. J gave up 14 bases and V 5 bases, and 8 bases lay outside the gene matches. CDR3 size: 14 residues.

This chain connects TRBV29-1 to TRBJ1-1, with D possibly TRBD1 on 5 matching bases. This CDR3 has 12 residues. V shed 4 bases and J shed 5 bases, with 11 bases lying between them. Germline V CDR1 and CDR2: SQVTM, ANQGSEA. The CDR3 protein is CSVGWGRTEAFF. CDR3 nucleotides: TGCAGCGTTGGTTGGGGGAGGACTGAAGCTTTCTTT.

This clonotype has more than one count but fewer than ten. The chain links TRBV7-2 to TRBJ2-5, with 9 bases aligning to TRBD2. The V segment lost 3 bases and the J segment 5 bases; nucleotides outside the gene matches: 10. This CDR3 spans 16 amino acids. Germline V gene data show CDR1 as SGHTA and CDR2 as FQGNSA. The CDR3 sequence: CASSFWEREVMETQYF. The CDR3 nucleotides read TGTGCCAGCAGCTTCTGGGAGCGGGAGGTTATGGAGACCCAGTACTTC.

The chain links TRBV20-1 to TRBJ2-1; no clear D gene. The germline V gene encodes CDR1 DFQATT and CDR2 SNEGSKA (reference sequence). CDR3 length equals 14 residues. Trimming pared 3 bases from V and 0 bases from J, leaving 9 bases between. CDR3 coding DNA: TGCAGTGCTAGCTCTCTCCGCTCCTACAATGAGCAGTTCTTC. Residues: CSASSLRSYNEQFF.

This clonotype has a count of ten or more. This rearrangement joins TRBV4-3 to TRBJ2-1, with 9 bases identical to TRBD2. This CDR3 region has 15 residues. Trimming took 6 bases from V and 6 from J; bases not matched to a gene: 9. Looked up from germline, CDR1 is LGHNA and CDR2 is YSLEER. In DNA, the CDR3 is TGCGCCAGCAGAGCCGTAGCGGGAGAGAGCAATGAGCAGTTCTTC. This gives the protein CASRAVAGESNEQFF.

V usage is TRBV7-8 and J usage is TRBJ2-7, with D perhaps TRBD2 (5 bases). The germline V gene has CDR1 SGHVS and CDR2 FQNEAQ. The CDR3 consists of 17 residues. V was trimmed by 5 bases and J by 0 bases, leaving 20 bases between them. In DNA form, the CDR3 reads TGTGCCAGCAGCCCTCCGTGGTCGGGGATCCTCTCCTACGAGCAGTACTTC. Protein: CASSPPWSGILSYEQYF.

This clonotype has at least ten counts. V gene TRBV15 combines with J gene TRBJ1-4; 12 bases align to TRBD1. Germline CDR1 and CDR2: LNHNV and YYDKDF (reference sequence). CDR3 size: 16 residues. With V trimmed by 0 bases and J by 8 bases, 4 bases remained unmatched. Here the CDR3 reads CATSRESGTGGEKLFF. The CDR3 DNA sequence: TGTGCCACCAGCAGAGAGTCCGGGACAGGGGGCGAAAAACTGTTTTTT.

This clonotype showed up just a few times. The rearrangement uses TRBV20-1 and TRBJ2-7; the D call may be TRBD1 or TRBD2 (5 bases each). The CDR3 extends over 12 amino acids. V was trimmed by 6 bases and J by 7 bases, leaving 16 bases between them. The V gene's germline CDR1 is DFQATT and CDR2 SNEGSKA (reference sequence). In DNA form, the CDR3 reads TGCAGTGCGGCGACGGGGCCAGTGGAGCAGTACTTC. This gives the protein CSAATGPVEQYF.

The genes are TRBV28 and TRBJ2-4; D gene ambiguous. The CDR3 sequence is 13 residues long. The V end lost 7 bases, the J end lost 1 base, and 8 bases lay between the germline ends. Per germline, CDR1 MDHEN and CDR2 SYDVKM. The DNA of the CDR3 is TGTGCCAGCAACGGATGGGCCAAAAACATTCAGTACTTC. Its protein product is CASNGWAKNIQYF.

The chain links TRBV2 to TRBJ1-2, with 10 bases that match TRBD1. Unmatched junction bases numbered 1, after V lost 6 bases and J lost 0 bases. Germline lookup yields CDR1 SNHLY and CDR2 FYNNEI. The CDR3 sequence is 14 residues long. The CDR3 here is CASRGQGANYGYTF. The CDR3 DNA reads TGTGCCAGCAGAGGACAGGGGGCTAACTATGGCTACACCTTC.

CDR3 DNA sequence: TGTGCCAGCAGCCGCGGCCTAGCGGTTAACAATGAGCAGTTCTTC. Its protein product is CASSRGLAVNNEQFF. The chain uses TRBV14 and TRBJ2-1; 7 positions agree with TRBD2. The V and J ends lost 4 bases and 5 bases, in that order; junction bases with no gene match: 8. CDR1 and CDR2 from the germline V gene are SGHDN and FVKESK. There are 15 residues in the CDR3.

For the CDR3, the DNA is TGCAGCGCCTCAGAGAGTTCCTACAATGAGCAGTTCTTC. Its translation is CSASESSYNEQFF. The J gene is TRBJ2-1, the V gene TRBV29-1; D gene unclear. Trimming pared 7 bases from V and 1 base from J, leaving 11 bases between. The CDR3 covers 13 residues. The germline V gene encodes CDR1 SQVTM and CDR2 ANQGSEA.